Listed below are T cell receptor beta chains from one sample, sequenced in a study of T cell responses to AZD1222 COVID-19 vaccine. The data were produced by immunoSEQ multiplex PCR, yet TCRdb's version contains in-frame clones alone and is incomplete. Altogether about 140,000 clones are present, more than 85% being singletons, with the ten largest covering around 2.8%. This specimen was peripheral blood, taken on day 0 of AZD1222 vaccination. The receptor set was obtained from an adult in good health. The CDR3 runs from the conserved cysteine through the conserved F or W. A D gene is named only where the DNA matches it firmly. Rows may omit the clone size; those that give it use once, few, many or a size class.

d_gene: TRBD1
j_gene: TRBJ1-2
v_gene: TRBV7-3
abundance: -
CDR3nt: TGTGCCAGCAGCTTAAGTAGGGGGCAGCGTCCTGATGGCTACACCTTC
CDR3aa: CASSLSRGQRPDGYTF

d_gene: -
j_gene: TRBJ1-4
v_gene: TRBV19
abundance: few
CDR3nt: TGTGCCAGTAGTATAGTTTTGAGGGTGACAACTAATGAAAAACTGTTTTTT
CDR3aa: CASSIVLRVTTNEKLFF

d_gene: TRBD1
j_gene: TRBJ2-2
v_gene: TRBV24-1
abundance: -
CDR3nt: TGTGCCACCAGTGATTCACGAGGGGGCATCACCGGGGAGCTGTTTTTT
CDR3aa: CATSDSRGGITGELFF

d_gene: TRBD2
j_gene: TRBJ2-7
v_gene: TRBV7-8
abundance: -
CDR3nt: TGTGCCAGCAGCTCAAGGACTAGCGGATCCTACGAGCAGTACTTC
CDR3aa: CASSSRTSGSYEQYF

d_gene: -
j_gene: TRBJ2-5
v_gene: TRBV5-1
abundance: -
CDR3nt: TGCGCCAGCAGCTTGATTTCAGGGGCCATGGAGACCCAGTACTTC
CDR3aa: CASSLISGAMETQYF

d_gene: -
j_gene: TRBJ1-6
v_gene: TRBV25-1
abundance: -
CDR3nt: TGTGCCAGCAGTGCCACAGGGTTAGGCGATTCACCCCTCCACTTT
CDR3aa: CASSATGLGDSPLHF

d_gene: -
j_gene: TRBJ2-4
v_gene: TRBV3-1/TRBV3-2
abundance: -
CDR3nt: TGTGCCAGCAGCCGCCGATCCGGGACGGCGAGCATTCAGTACTTC
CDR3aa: CASSRRSGTASIQYF

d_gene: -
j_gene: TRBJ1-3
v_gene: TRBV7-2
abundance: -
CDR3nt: TGTGCCAGCAGCTTAGCCAGGAGCTCTGGAAACACCATATATTTT
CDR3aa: CASSLARSSGNTIYF

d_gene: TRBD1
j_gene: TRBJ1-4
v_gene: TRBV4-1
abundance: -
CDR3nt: TGCGCCAGCAGCCTCACACCGACAGGGGCCAATGAAAAACTGTTTTTT
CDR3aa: CASSLTPTGANEKLFF

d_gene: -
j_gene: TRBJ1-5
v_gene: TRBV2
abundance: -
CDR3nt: TGTGCCAGCAGTGCACCCTGGGGCAATCAGCCCCAGCATTTT
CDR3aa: CASSAPWGNQPQHF

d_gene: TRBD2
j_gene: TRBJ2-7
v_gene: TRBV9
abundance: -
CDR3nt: TGTGCCAGCAGCGATAGCGGGAGTGGTTCCTACGAGCAGTACTTC
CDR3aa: CASSDSGSGSYEQYF

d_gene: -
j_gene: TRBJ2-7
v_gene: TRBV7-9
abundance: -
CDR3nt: TGTGCCAGCAGCAGCACCGGGGACTACGAGCAGTACTTC
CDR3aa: CASSSTGDYEQYF

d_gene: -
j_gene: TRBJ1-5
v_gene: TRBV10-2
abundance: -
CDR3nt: TGCGCCAGCAGTGCCACCGGACTTTCGGGTCAGCCCCAGCATTTT
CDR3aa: CASSATGLSGQPQHF

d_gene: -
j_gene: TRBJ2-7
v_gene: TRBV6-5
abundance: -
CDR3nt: TGTGCCAGCAGCCTACGGACTGATTACTACGAGCAGTACTTC
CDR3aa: CASSLRTDYYEQYF

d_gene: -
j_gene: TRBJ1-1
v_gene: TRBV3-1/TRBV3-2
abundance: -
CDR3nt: TGTGCCAGCAGCCTGAATCCGGACGGTTTCGGCACTGAAGCTTTCTTT
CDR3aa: CASSLNPDGFGTEAFF

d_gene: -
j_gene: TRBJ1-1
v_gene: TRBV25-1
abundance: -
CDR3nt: TGTGCCAGCAGTTATTGGCGTGAAGCTTTCTTT
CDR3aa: CASSYWREAFF

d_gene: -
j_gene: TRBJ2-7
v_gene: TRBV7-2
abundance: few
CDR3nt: TGTGCCAGCAGCTTGAGGGAGGCCTACGAGCAGTACTTC
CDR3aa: CASSLREAYEQYF

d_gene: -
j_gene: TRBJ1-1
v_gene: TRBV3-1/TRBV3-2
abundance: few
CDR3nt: TGTGCCAGCAGCCACAGTGGGCGTGAAGCTTTCTTT
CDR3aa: CASSHSGREAFF

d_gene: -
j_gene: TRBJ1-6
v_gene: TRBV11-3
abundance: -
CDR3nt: TGTGCCAGCAGCTTGATCCTTTATAATTCACCCCTCCACTTT
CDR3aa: CASSLILYNSPLHF

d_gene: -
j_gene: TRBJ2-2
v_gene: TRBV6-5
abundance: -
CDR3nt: TGTGCCAGCAGTTTCAAGGGGAACACCGGGGAGCTGTTTTTT
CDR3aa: CASSFKGNTGELFF

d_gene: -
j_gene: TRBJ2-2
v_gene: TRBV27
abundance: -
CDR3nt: TGTGCCAGCAGTTTGTCTGGGCCGAACACCGGGGAGCTGTTTTTT
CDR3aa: CASSLSGPNTGELFF

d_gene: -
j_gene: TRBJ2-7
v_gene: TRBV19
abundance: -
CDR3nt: TGTGCCAGTAGGAAAGGAGTTACGTACGAGCAGTACTTC
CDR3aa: CASRKGVTYEQYF

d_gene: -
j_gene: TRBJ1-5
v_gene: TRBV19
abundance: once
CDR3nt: TGTGCCAGTAGTCGTCTACCGGGGGATCAGCCCCAGCATTTT
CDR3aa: CASSRLPGDQPQHF

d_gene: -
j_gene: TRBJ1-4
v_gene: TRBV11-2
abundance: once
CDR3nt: TGTGCCAGCAGCCCCTCATTCACTAGAGAAAAACTGTTTTTT
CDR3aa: CASSPSFTREKLFF

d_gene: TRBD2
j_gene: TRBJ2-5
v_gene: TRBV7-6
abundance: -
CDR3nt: TGTGCCAGCAGCTTAGATCGAGCGGGGGGCCAGTACCAAGAGACCCAGTACTTC
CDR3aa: CASSLDRAGGQYQETQYF

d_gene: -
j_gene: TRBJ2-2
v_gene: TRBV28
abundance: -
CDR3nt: TGTGCCAGCAGTTTATCCCACGGACCCACCGGGGAGCTGTTTTTT
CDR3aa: CASSLSHGPTGELFF

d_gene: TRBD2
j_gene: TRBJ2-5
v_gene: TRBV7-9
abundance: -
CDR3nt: TGTGCCAGCAGCCGGACTAGCGGGAGAGAGACCCAGTACTTC
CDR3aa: CASSRTSGRETQYF

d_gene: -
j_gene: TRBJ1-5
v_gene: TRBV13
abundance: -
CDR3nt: TGTGCCAGCAGCCTACAGGGCCGACAGCCCCAGCATTTT
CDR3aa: CASSLQGRQPQHF

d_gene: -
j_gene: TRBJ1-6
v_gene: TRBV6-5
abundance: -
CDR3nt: TGTGCCAGCAGTTACTCGCCGGCGGCTTCACCCCTCCACTTT
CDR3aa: CASSYSPAASPLHF

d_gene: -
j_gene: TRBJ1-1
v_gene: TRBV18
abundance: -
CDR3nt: TGTGCCAGCTCAGTGGGACGGGGGAACACTGAAGCTTTCTTT
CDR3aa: CASSVGRGNTEAFF

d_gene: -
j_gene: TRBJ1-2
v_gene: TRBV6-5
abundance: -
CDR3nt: TGTGCCAGCAGTTACTCGCGCGGTTTATATGGCTACACCTTC
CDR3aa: CASSYSRGLYGYTF

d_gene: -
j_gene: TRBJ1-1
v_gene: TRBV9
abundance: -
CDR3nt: TGTGCCAGCAGCGTCGGGGGATGGGGCACTGAAGCTTTCTTT
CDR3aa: CASSVGGWGTEAFF

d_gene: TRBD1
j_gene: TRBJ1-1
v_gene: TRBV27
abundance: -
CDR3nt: TGTGCCAGCAGTTTTAGGGGGCCCGCTGAAGCTTTCTTT
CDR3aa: CASSFRGPAEAFF

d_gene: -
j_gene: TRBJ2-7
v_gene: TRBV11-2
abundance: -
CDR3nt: TGTGCCAGCAGCTTAGAATCTGCCGAGCAGTACTTC
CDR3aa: CASSLESAEQYF

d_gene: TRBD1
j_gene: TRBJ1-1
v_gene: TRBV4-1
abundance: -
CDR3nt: TGCGCCAGCAGCCTAGACAGGGGAACTGAAGCTTTCTTT
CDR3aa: CASSLDRGTEAFF

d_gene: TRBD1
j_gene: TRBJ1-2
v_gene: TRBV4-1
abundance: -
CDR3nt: TGCGCCAGCAGCCAAGCCCCCAGGACAGGGTTCTCAGGCTACACCTTC
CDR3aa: CASSQAPRTGFSGYTF

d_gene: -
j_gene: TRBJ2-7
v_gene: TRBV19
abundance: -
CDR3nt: TGTGCCAGTAGTAAGACCGGAGCCTACGAGCAGTACTTC
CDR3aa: CASSKTGAYEQYF

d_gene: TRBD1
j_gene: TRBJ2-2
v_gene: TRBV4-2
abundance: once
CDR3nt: TGTGCCAGCAGCCAAGAGGCAGGGGGCTTAGGGGAGCTGTTTTTT
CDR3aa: CASSQEAGGLGELFF

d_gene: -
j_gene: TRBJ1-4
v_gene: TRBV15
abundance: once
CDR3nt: TGTGCCACCAGCACTACAATTATAACTAATGAAAAACTGTTTTTT
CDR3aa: CATSTTIITNEKLFF

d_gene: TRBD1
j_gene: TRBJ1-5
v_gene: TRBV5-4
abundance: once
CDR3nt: TGTGCCAGCAGCAATGACAGGGCCGGTGGCAATCAGCCCCAGCATTTT
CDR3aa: CASSNDRAGGNQPQHF

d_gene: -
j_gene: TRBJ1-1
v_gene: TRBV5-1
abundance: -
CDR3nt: TGCGCCAGCAGCTTTACAGGTGACGGCACTGAAGCTTTCTTT
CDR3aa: CASSFTGDGTEAFF

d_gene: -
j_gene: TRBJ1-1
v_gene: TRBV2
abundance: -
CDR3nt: TGTGCCAGCAATAATGGACCGATGAACACTGAAGCTTTCTTT
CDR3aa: CASNNGPMNTEAFF

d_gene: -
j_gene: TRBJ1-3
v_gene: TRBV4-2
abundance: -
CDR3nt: TGTGCCAGCAGCCAGGAGCTTCTGACCTCCTCTGGAAACACCATATATTTT
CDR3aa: CASSQELLTSSGNTIYF

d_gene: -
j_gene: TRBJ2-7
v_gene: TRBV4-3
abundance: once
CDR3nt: TGCGCCAGCAGCCAAGCGTTGGCGTTAATCTACGAGCAGTACTTC
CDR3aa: CASSQALALIYEQYF

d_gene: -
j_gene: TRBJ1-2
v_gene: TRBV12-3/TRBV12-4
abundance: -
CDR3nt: TGTGCCAGCAGCCCTCCGGGTTCGCACGGCTACACCTTC
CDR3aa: CASSPPGSHGYTF

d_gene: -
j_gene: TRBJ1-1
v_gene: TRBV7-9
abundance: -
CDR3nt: TGTGCCAGCGCCCGCAGGAGCACTGAAGCTTTCTTT
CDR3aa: CASARRSTEAFF

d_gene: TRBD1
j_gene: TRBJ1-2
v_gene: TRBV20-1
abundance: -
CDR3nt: TGCAGTGCTAGTTCGGGGGCGGGACAGGGAAATGGCTACACCTTC
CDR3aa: CSASSGAGQGNGYTF

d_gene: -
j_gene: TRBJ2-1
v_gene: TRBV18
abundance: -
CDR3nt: TGTGCCAGCTCAGAATTAAAACAGGGCGACAGTGGGCAGTTCTTC
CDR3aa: CASSELKQGDSGQFF

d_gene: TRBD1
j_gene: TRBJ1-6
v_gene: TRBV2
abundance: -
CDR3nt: TGTGCCAGCAGTGGGGGGGGACAGGGCCGATCACCCCTCCACTTT
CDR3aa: CASSGGGQGRSPLHF

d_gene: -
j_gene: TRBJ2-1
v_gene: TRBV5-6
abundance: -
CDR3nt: TGTGCCAGCAGCCTTGATTCAAATGAGCAGTTCTTC
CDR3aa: CASSLDSNEQFF

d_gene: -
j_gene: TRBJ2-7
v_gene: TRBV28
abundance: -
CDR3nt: TGTGCCAGCAGTTTTCCGGAGACCTTCTACGAGCAGTACTTC
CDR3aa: CASSFPETFYEQYF

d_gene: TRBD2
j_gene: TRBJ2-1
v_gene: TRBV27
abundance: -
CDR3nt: TGTGCCAGCAGTTTAATGCGGGAGGCATACAATGAGCAGTTCTTC
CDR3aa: CASSLMREAYNEQFF

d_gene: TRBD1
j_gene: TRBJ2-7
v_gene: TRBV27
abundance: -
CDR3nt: TGTGCCAGCAGTTTATTAGGACAGGTCCTTGAAGAGCAGTACTTC
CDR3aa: CASSLLGQVLEEQYF